The next 27 T cell receptor beta chains were all read from a single sample in a study of blood T cell repertoires in COVID-19. Clones were sequenced by immunoSEQ multiplex PCR, and TCRdb holds only the in-frame ones, with some missing. The profile shows around 260,000 clones, 85% to 90% of them singletons. The sequenced sample consisted of peripheral blood. The receptors were gathered from a man younger than 35 with active or convalescent COVID-19.

This clone showed up just once. The chain employs TRBV28 and TRBJ1-5; TRBD1 matches at 10 bases. The CDR3 consists of 16 residues. Germline assignment: CDR1 MDHEN and CDR2 SYDVKM. Trimming at V came to 5 bases and at J to 4 bases, leaving 8 bases not matched to a gene. CDR3: CASSVTGGKGNQPQHF. The CDR3 region has the DNA TGTGCCAGCAGTGTGACAGGGGGCAAGGGGAATCAGCCCCAGCATTTT. The variable domain in full, with the rest retrieved from reference TRBV28 and TRBJ1-5, is DVKVTQSSRYLVKRTGEKVFLECVQDMDHENMFWYRQDPGLGLRLIYFSYDVKMKEKGDIPEGYSVSREKKERFSLILESASTNQTSMYLCASSVTGGKGNQPQHFGDGTRLSIL.

This clone was seen a single time. The chain has TRBV12-3 or TRBV12-4 and TRBJ2-1; no firm D call. CDR3 length equals 11 residues. V was shortened by 3 bases and J by 7 bases, with 4 bases between the two germline ends. The CDR3 nucleotides read TGTGCCAGCAGTTTTGCGAATGAGCAGTTCTTC. Its protein is CASSFANEQFF.

The chain uses TRBV9 and TRBJ2-2; TRBD2 might be the D (7 bases). Trimming took 3 bases from V and 4 from J, leaving 16 bases between them. The germline V gene encodes CDR1 SGDLS and CDR2 YYNGEE. The CDR3 length is 16 residues. The CDR3 protein is CASSAPRGGLTGELFF. The CDR3 nucleotides read TGTGCCAGCAGCGCCCCCCGCGGGGGCCTCACCGGGGAGCTGTTTTTT.

This chain links TRBV5-4 with TRBJ2-5; tentatively, D is TRBD2 (5 bases). Germline CDR1 reads SGHNT; CDR2 reads YYREEE (reference sequence). Trimming cost V 0 bases and J 3 bases, with 9 bases left between them. The CDR3 loop spans 14 amino acids. Here the CDR3 reads CASSLDPAEETQYF. The CDR3 DNA sequence: TGTGCCAGCAGCTTGGACCCAGCGGAAGAGACCCAGTACTTC.

The chain links TRBV7-9 to TRBJ2-2; D gene ambiguous. This CDR3 is built from 13 residues. V was trimmed by 5 bases and J by 6 bases, leaving 10 bases between them. The germline gives CDR1 SEHNR, CDR2 FQNEAQ (reference sequence). CDR3 sequence reads: CASSREGAGELFF. The CDR3 coding sequence is TGTGCCAGCAGCCGAGAAGGAGCCGGGGAGCTGTTTTTT.

The sample holds a few counts of this clone. This rearrangement joins TRBV27 to TRBJ2-5, with D perhaps matching TRBD2 (6 bases). The CDR3 has 13 amino acids. Trimming stripped 6 bases from V and 0 bases from J, with 8 bases between. Germline values: CDR1 MNHEY, CDR2 SMNVEV (reference sequence). The CDR3 region has the DNA TGTGCCAGCAGCGGGGACTACCAAGAGACCCAGTACTTC. It yields the protein CASSGDYQETQYF.

A remark on this clone: The junction shows a germline mismatch at one end, possibly a read error. V is TRBV19 and J is TRBJ2-4; TRBD1 matches 8 bases. The CDR3 extends over 13 amino acids. Germline CDR1 LNHDA, CDR2 SQIVND (reference sequence). Here the CDR3 DNA reads TGTGCCAGTAGTATAGATAAGGACAGGGTGACGCACTTC. Translation: CASSIDKDRVTHF.

V and J are TRBV3-1 (or the pseudogene TRBV3-2) and TRBJ1-1, with unresolved D. CDR3 length: 12 amino acids. V lost 5 bases, J lost 8 bases, and 12 bases lay in between. The germline V gene has CDR1 LGHDT and CDR2 YNNKEL (reference sequence). The CDR3 coding sequence is TGTGCCAGCAGCTCCCAATGGAGGGAAGCTTTCTTT. Protein sequence: CASSSQWREAFF.

The chain is built from TRBV5-1 and TRBJ2-5; D is unresolved. Germline CDR1 reads SGHRS; CDR2 reads YFSETQ. V was pared by 0 bases and J by 4 bases, with 16 bases between. The CDR3 spans 16 residues. CDR3 protein: CASSLGGPSEGETQYF. Here the CDR3 DNA reads TGCGCCAGCAGCTTGGGCGGCCCCAGCGAAGGAGAGACCCAGTACTTC.

This sequence joins TRBV6-4 and TRBJ2-1; 8 nucleotides line up with TRBD1. CDR1 and CDR2 from the germline V gene are MRHNA and SNTAGT. Unmatched junction bases numbered 8, after V lost 8 bases and J lost 2 bases. This CDR3 region has 15 residues. CDR3 amino acids: CASSPRDRTYNEQFF. The CDR3, as DNA: TGTGCCAGCTCCCCTCGGGACAGGACCTACAATGAGCAGTTCTTC.

The chain recombines TRBV7-9 with TRBJ1-4; D gene ambiguous. This CDR3 is 15 amino acids long. Looked up from germline, CDR1 is SEHNR and CDR2 is FQNEAQ (reference sequence). Trimming took off 2 bases at V and 8 bases at J, with 15 bases between the two ends. This CDR3 is CASSLSGSGQEKLFF. In DNA form, the CDR3 reads TGTGCCAGCAGCTTATCGGGATCGGGTCAAGAAAAACTGTTTTTT.

DNA for the CDR3: TGTGCCAGCTCACCACGGGACAGGGGTGATGAGCAGTTCTTC. Translating it yields CASSPRDRGDEQFF. V is TRBV18 and J is TRBJ2-1; 10 bases are shared with TRBD1. This CDR3 has 14 residues. V was pared by 1 base and J by 8 bases, with 2 bases of the junction left unmatched. The germline CDR1 and CDR2 sequences are KGHSH and LQKENI.

The chain links TRBV28 to TRBJ2-4, with D perhaps matching TRBD1 (7 bases). This CDR3 is built from 14 residues. V dropped 2 bases and J dropped 8 bases, with 13 bases sitting between them. CDR1 is MDHEN and CDR2 is SYDVKM in the germline V gene. The CDR3 coding sequence is TGTGCCAGCAGTTTACAGGGGGGCCGGGACATTCAGTACTTC. Residues: CASSLQGGRDIQYF.

Notes on this clone: Sequence at one end of the junction differs from germline and may be a read error. The V gene is TRBV14, the J gene TRBJ2-1; 9 nucleotides align to TRBD2. This CDR3 region has 13 residues. Per the germline V gene, CDR1 is SGHDN and CDR2 is FVKESK. The CDR3 sequence is CASSQDSGSYGLF. DNA of the CDR3: TGTGCCAGCAGCCAAGATAGCGGGAGTTATGGTCTCTTC. Looking up the rest from reference TRBV14 and TRBJ2-1 gives the full variable domain: EAGVTQFPSHSVIEKGQTVTLRCDPISGHDNLYWYRRVMGKEIKFLLHFVKESKQDESGMPNNRFLAERTGGTYSTLKVQPAELEDSGVYFCASSQDSGSYGLFGPGTRLTVL.

The CDR3 protein is CASSLVDPPNEQYF. CDR3 DNA: TGTGCCAGTAGTTTGGTAGATCCTCCCAACGAGCAGTACTTC. The chain recombines TRBV19 with TRBJ2-7; D is unresolved. The CDR3 has 14 residues. Germline V gene lookup returns CDR1 LNHDA and CDR2 SQIVND (reference sequence). Trimming shortened V by 5 bases and J by 5 bases, and 16 bases separated the two germline ends.

The J gene is TRBJ1-1, the V gene TRBV27; TRBD1 might be the D (5 bases). This CDR3 region has 13 residues. The V gene's germline CDR1 is MNHEY and CDR2 SMNVEV (reference sequence). The ends were cut back, 7 bases at V and 4 bases at J, with 13 bases in the middle. In DNA form, the CDR3 reads TGTGCCAGCAATTCCCGGGGGGGCACTGAAGCTTTCTTT. Translating it yields CASNSRGGTEAFF.

The V gene is TRBV5-1, the J gene TRBJ1-1; TRBD1 matches 8 bases. CDR1 is SGHRS, CDR2 YFSETQ, per germline. The CDR3 contains 15 residues. V was pared by 0 bases and J by 5 bases, with 6 bases of the junction left unmatched. In DNA, the CDR3 is TGCGCCAGCAGCTTGGATCCAGGGGGCTTTACTGAAGCTTTCTTT. Its translation: CASSLDPGGFTEAFF.

V is TRBV27 and J is TRBJ2-7; a possible D gene is TRBD2 (7 bases). The ends were cut back, 5 bases at V and 4 bases at J, with 12 bases in the middle. This CDR3 has 13 amino acids. Germline V lookup: CDR1 MNHEY, CDR2 SMNVEV (reference sequence). The CDR3 coding sequence is TGTGCCAGCAGTCGGGGGGCAAGATACGAGCAGTACTTC. Its protein is CASSRGARYEQYF.

The CDR3 here is CASSQRGGRTDTQYF. The CDR3 nucleotides are TGTGCCAGCAGCCAGCGGGGGGGCCGTACAGATACGCAGTATTTT. The gene calls are TRBV9 and TRBJ2-3; 10 nucleotides match TRBD2. After removal of 4 bases from V and 3 bases from J, the junction contained 5 bases not matched to a gene. This CDR3 region has 15 residues. Germline values: CDR1 SGDLS, CDR2 YYNGEE.

This sequence joins TRBV28 and TRBJ1-2; TRBD1 is a possible D gene (5 bases). The CDR3 totals 12 residues. The V end was cut by 7 bases, the J end by 2 bases, with 8 bases between. Germline assignment: CDR1 MDHEN and CDR2 SYDVKM. For the CDR3, the DNA is TGTGCCAGCACAAAGGGGAACTATGGCTACACCTTC. Translating it yields CASTKGNYGYTF.

The V and J genes are TRBV7-2 and TRBJ2-1; TRBD2 matches at 10 bases. Germline V gives CDR1 SGHTA, CDR2 FQGNSA. V shed 5 bases, J shed 2 bases, and the junction held 6 bases outside the gene matches. The CDR3 runs 16 residues. In DNA form, the CDR3 reads TGTGCCAGCAGCCTCCTAGCGGGAGCCCCCTACAATGAGCAGTTCTTC. Translated: CASSLLAGAPYNEQFF.

The genes are TRBV28 and TRBJ1-4, with D perhaps matching TRBD1 (6 bases). From germline, CDR1 is MDHEN and CDR2 SYDVKM. CDR3 length equals 13 residues. V lost 3 bases and J lost 8, with 10 bases in between. CDR3 amino acids: CASSFPGEEKLFF. The DNA for the CDR3 is TGTGCCAGCAGTTTTCCAGGGGAGGAAAAACTGTTTTTT.

V and J are TRBV28 and TRBJ1-5; TRBD1 is a possible D gene (6 bases). V lost 5 bases to trimming and J lost 4 bases, with 15 bases between them. This CDR3 is built from 15 residues. Germline CDR1 is MDHEN and CDR2 is SYDVKM. CDR3 in amino acids: CASSLRGNLNQPQHF. In DNA, the CDR3 is TGTGCCAGCAGTCTCAGGGGAAACCTTAATCAGCCCCAGCATTTT. The full variable domain, its missing parts supplied by reference TRBV28 and TRBJ1-5, is DVKVTQSSRYLVKRTGEKVFLECVQDMDHENMFWYRQDPGLGLRLIYFSYDVKMKEKGDIPEGYSVSREKKERFSLILESASTNQTSMYLCASSLRGNLNQPQHFGDGTRLSIL.

This clone was observed once. The chain recombines TRBV19 with TRBJ1-1; D might be TRBD1 (5 bases). CDR1 is LNHDA and CDR2 is SQIVND in the germline V gene (reference sequence). The CDR3 is made up of 12 amino acids. Trimming pared 6 bases from V and 11 bases from J, leaving 16 bases between. The DNA for the CDR3 is TGTGCCAGTAGCCCCCCGGGGGGAGACGCTTTCTTT. Translating gives CASSPPGGDAFF. Full variable domain (rest looked up from reference TRBV19 and TRBJ1-1): DGGITQSPKYLFRKEGQNVTLSCEQNLNHDAMYWYRQDPGQGLRLIYYSQIVNDFQKGDIAEGYSVSREKKESFPLTVTSAQKNPTAFYLCASSPPGGDAFFGQGTRLTVV.

The chain has TRBV6-5 and TRBJ2-5; perhaps TRBD2 as D (5 bases). Germline CDR1 MNHEY, CDR2 SVGAGI. Trimming left V 0 bases short and J 5 bases short, with 7 bases between. The CDR3 spans 13 residues. The CDR3 DNA reads TGTGCCAGCAGTTACTCGGACTTCGAGACCCAGTACTTC. Its protein product is CASSYSDFETQYF.

This clone appeared a few times. This sequence joins TRBV6-1 and TRBJ2-7; D is possibly TRBD2 (6 bases). The germline V gene encodes CDR1 MNHNS and CDR2 SASEGT. The CDR3 is made up of 14 amino acids. Between the trimmed V and J ends, which lost 1 base and 5 bases, there was a span of 12 bases. Here the CDR3 reads CASSEVRDWNEQYF. CDR3 DNA: TGTGCCAGCAGTGAAGTGCGGGATTGGAACGAGCAGTACTTC.

V gene TRBV7-2 combines with J gene TRBJ2-5, with TRBD2 matching over 8 bases. The CDR3 is 16 residues long. With 1 base clipped from V and 5 bases from J, the junction kept 9 bases outside the gene matches. Germline CDR1 SGHTA, CDR2 FQGNSA. CDR3 protein: CASSLGPGLGLETQYF. CDR3 sequence (DNA): TGTGCCAGCAGCTTAGGGCCGGGACTAGGCTTGGAGACCCAGTACTTC.